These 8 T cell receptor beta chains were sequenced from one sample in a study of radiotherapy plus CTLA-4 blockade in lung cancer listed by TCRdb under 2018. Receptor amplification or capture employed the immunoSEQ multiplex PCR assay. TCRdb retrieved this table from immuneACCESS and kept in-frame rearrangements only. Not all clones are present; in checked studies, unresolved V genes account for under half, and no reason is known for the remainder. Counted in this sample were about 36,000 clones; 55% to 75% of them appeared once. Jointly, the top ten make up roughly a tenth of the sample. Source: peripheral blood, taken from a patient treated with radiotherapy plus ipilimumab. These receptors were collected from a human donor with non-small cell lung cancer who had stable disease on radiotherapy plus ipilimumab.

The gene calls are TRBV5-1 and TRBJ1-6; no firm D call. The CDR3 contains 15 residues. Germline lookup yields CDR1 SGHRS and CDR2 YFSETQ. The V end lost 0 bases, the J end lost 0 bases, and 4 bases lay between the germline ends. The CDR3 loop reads CASSLGSSYNSPLHF. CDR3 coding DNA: TGCGCCAGCAGCTTGGGCAGCTCCTATAATTCACCCCTCCACTTT.

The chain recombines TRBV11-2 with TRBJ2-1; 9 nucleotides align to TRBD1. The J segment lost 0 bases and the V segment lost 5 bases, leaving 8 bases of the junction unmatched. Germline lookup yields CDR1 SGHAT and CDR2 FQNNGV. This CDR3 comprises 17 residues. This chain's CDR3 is CASSLSGTGNSYNEQFF. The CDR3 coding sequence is TGTGCCAGCAGCCTGTCCGGGACAGGGAACTCCTACAATGAGCAGTTCTTC.

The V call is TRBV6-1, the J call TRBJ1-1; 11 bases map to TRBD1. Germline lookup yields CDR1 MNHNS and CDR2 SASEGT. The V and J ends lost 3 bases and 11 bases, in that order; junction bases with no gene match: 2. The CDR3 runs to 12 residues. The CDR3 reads CASSEDRGRAFF. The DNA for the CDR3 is TGTGCCAGCAGTGAGGACAGGGGGCGGGCTTTCTTT.

The CDR3 reads CASSVDGFGGYTF. CDR3 in DNA: TGTGCCAGCAGCGTAGACGGGTTCGGTGGCTACACCTTC. The chain carries TRBV9 and TRBJ1-2; D not resolved. Germline loops: CDR1 SGDLS, CDR2 YYNGEE. V was cut by 0 bases and J by 7 bases, with 10 bases left in between. The CDR3 spans 13 residues.

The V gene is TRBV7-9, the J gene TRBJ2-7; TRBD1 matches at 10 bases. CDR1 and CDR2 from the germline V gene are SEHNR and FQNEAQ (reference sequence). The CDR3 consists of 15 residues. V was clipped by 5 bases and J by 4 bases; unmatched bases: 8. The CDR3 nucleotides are TGTGCCAGCAGCGTGACAGGGGGCGCCTTGTACGAGCAGTACTTC. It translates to CASSVTGGALYEQYF.

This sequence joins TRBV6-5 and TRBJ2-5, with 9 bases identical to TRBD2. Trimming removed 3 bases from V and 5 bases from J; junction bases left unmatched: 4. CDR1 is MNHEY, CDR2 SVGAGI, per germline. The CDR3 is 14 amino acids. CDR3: CASSYISGGETQYF. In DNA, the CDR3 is TGTGCCAGCAGTTATATTAGCGGGGGTGAGACCCAGTACTTC.

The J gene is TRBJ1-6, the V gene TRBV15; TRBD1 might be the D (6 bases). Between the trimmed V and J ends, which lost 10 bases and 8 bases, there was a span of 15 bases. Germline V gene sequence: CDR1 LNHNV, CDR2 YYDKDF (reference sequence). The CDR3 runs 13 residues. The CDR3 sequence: CAISGVDDSPLHF. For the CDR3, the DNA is TGTGCCATATCAGGGGTGGATGATTCACCCCTCCACTTT.

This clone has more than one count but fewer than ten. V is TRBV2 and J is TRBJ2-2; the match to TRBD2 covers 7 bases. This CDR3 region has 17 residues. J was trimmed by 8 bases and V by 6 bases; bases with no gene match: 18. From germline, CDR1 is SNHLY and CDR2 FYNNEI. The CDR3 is CASRELAGATSGGELFF. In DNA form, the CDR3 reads TGTGCCAGCAGGGAGTTAGCGGGCGCTACCAGCGGGGGGGAGCTGTTTTTT.